This is a list of T cell receptor beta chains from one sample in a study of cytomegalovirus exposure and HLA in healthy donors. Method: immunoSEQ multiplex PCR; TCRdb's copy keeps in-frame clones and lacks some. This table holds approximately 100,000 clones, roughly four fifths found once. Material: PBMCs. The receptor source for this set is a man aged 45-65 years in good health and CMV-seronegative. Both conserved end residues are part of each CDR3. D genes are given only for firm matches.

>.|TRBV5-1|TRBJ1-5|13
CASSFSTDQPQHF
>TRBD2|TRBV5-1|TRBJ2-2|15
CASSTGLALGGELFF
>.|TRBV11-2|TRBJ1-1|13
CASSLVSRGEAFF
>.|TRBV4-3|TRBJ2-3|15
CASSQEGLPTDTQYF
>TRBD1|TRBV30|TRBJ2-7|13
CAWSRDRGYEQYF
>.|TRBV9|TRBJ1-1|14
CASSVEGGVTEAFF
>TRBD2|TRBV7-9|TRBJ2-7|18
CASSLVADWREISYEQYF
>.|TRBV7-9|TRBJ1-1|13
CASSLTGNTEAFF
>TRBD1|TRBV7-9|.|14
CASSLEGAGHEQYF
>.|TRBV4-1|TRBJ1-4|15
CASSQGSGGNEKLFF
>TRBD1|TRBV29-1|TRBJ2-5|15
CSVLGTGEMGETQYF
>.|TRBV2|TRBJ2-1|16
CASSAPLGRSYNEQFF
>TRBD2|TRBV11-2|TRBJ2-1|16
CASSLSRGRGNNEQFF
>.|TRBV9|TRBJ2-7|14
CASSVQQTTYEQYF
>TRBD1|TRBV10-3|TRBJ2-3|15
CASGTGQGSTDTQYF
>.|TRBV7-9|TRBJ1-1|15
CASSLGGRVNTEAFF
>TRBD2|TRBV15|TRBJ2-5|15
CATNAGTRGGETQYF
>.|TRBV7-8|TRBJ1-3|16
CASSLDRSIPGNTIYF
>.|TRBV27|TRBJ1-5|16
CASSVTLHEYNQPQHF
>TRBD2|TRBV5-1|TRBJ2-7|15
CASSLGTRSSYEQYF